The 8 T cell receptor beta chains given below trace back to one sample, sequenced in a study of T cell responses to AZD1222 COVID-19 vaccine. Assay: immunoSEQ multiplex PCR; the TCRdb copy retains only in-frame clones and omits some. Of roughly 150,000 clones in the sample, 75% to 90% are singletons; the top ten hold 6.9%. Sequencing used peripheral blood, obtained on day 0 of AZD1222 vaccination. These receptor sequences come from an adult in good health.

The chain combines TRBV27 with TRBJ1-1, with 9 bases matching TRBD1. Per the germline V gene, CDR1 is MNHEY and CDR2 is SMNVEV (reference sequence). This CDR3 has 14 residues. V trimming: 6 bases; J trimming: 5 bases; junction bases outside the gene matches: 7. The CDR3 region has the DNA TGTGCCAGCAGGTGGACAGGGGAGAGGACTGAAGCTTTCTTT. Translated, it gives CASRWTGERTEAFF.

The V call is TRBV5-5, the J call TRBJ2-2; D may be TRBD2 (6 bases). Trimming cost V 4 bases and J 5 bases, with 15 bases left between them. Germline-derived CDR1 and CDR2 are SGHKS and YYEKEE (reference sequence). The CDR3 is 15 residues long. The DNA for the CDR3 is TGTGCCAGCAGCGGGGCGGGGCCTCAGACCGGGGAGCTGTTTTTT. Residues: CASSGAGPQTGELFF.

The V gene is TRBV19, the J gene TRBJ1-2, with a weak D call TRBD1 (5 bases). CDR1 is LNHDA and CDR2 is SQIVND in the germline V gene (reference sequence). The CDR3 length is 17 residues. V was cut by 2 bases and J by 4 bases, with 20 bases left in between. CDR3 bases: TGTGCCAGTAGTATAAAGATTCGAGCGAGGGGTATCTATGGCTACACCTTC. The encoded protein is CASSIKIRARGIYGYTF.

CDR3 in amino acids: CASSLSSGDTQYF. CDR3 coding DNA: TGTGCCAGCAGTTTAAGTTCCGGAGATACGCAGTATTTT. The chain recombines TRBV27 with TRBJ2-3; the D is unclear. CDR1 is MNHEY, CDR2 SMNVEV, per germline (reference sequence). Trimming removed 2 bases from V and 5 bases from J, with 8 bases in between. This CDR3 has 13 amino acids.

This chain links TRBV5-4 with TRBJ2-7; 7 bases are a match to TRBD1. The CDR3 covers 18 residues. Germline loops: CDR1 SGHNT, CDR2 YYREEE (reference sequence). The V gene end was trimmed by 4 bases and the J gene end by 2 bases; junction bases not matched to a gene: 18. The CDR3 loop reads CASSKRVARQGTAYEQYF. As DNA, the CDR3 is TGTGCCAGCAGCAAGAGGGTCGCCCGACAGGGAACAGCCTACGAGCAGTACTTC.

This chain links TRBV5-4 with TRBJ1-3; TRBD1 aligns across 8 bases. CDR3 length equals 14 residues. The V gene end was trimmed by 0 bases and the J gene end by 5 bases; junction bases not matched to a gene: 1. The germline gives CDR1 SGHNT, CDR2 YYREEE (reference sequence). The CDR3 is CASSLAGGRNTIYF. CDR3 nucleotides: TGTGCCAGCAGCTTGGCAGGGGGCCGAAACACCATATATTTT. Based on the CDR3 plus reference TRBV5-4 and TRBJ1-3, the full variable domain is ETGVTQSPTHLIKTRGQQVTLRCSSQSGHNTVSWYQQALGQGPQFIFQYYREEENGRGNFPPRFSGLQFPNYSSELNVNALELDDSALYLCASSLAGGRNTIYFGEGSWLTVV.

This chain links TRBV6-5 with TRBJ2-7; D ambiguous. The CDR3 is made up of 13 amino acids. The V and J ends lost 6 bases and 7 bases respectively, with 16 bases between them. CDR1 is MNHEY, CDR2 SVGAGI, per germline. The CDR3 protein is CASRALTETEQYF. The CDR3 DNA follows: TGTGCCAGCAGGGCATTAACGGAGACTGAGCAGTACTTC.

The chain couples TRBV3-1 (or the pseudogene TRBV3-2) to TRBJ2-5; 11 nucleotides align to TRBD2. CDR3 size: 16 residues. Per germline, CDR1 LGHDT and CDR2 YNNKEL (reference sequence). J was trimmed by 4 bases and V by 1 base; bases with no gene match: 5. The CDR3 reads CASSQGDTSGGETQYF. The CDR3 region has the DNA TGTGCCAGCAGCCAAGGCGACACTAGCGGGGGAGAGACCCAGTACTTC.